Each of the 27 T cell receptor beta chains below was sequenced from the same sample in a study of beta chain features in type 1 diabetes. Their antigen targets remain unknown. Sequencing targeted expressed TCRB transcripts, as all isolated RNA had been reverse transcribed. Generated by immunoSEQ multiplex PCR, the TCRdb table keeps only in-frame clones and is missing some. The profile shows more than 250,000 clones, about a fifth of them singletons. Broader study findings: In every one of the four CD4+ subsets, TCRB CDR3s were moderately but significantly shorter in Type 1 diabetes patients.

Sequences were obtained from naive CD4+ T cells from blood. Receptors originate from a woman in her forties with type 1 diabetes.

This clone has only a few counts. The chain is built from TRBV25-1 and TRBJ2-2; perhaps TRBD1 as D (6 bases). Between the trimmed V and J ends, which lost 6 bases and 4 bases, there was a span of 18 bases. Germline assignment: CDR1 MGHDK and CDR2 SYGVNS. There are 16 residues in the CDR3. The CDR3 is CASSRMTGPGTGELFF. The CDR3 nucleotides read TGTGCCAGCAGCAGAATGACAGGTCCAGGCACCGGGGAGCTGTTTTTT.

This clone was recorded a few times. The chain carries TRBV6-5 and TRBJ2-2; 7 positions agree with TRBD1. The CDR3 has 15 amino acids. V lost 6 bases and J lost 0; bases outside the gene matches: 4. Germline values: CDR1 MNHEY, CDR2 SVGAGI. The CDR3 DNA sequence: TGTGCCAGCAGCCCCGGGACAGCGAACACCGGGGAGCTGTTTTTT. Amino acids: CASSPGTANTGELFF.

This clone was found a few times. This chain links TRBV30 with TRBJ2-7; tentatively, D is TRBD2 (6 bases). The germline gives CDR1 GTSNPN, CDR2 SVGIG (reference sequence). This CDR3 has 14 amino acids. V lost 7 bases and J lost 4, with 20 bases in between. The CDR3 region has the DNA TGTGCCTCACAACGGGGCGGGGTGGGGTACGAGCAGTACTTC. This sequence encodes CASQRGGVGYEQYF.

This clone was observed a handful of times. The chain carries TRBV18 and TRBJ1-5, with a tentative D call TRBD1 (6 bases). Germline-derived CDR1 and CDR2 are KGHSH and LQKENI. The CDR3 length is 16 residues. V lost 3 bases to trimming and J lost 4 bases, with 16 bases between them. The CDR3, as DNA: TGTGCCAGCTCACCTCCTGGGACAAGGAATAATCAGCCCCAGCATTTT. It is translated as CASSPPGTRNNQPQHF.

The genes are TRBV5-4 and TRBJ1-1, with D unclear. V was shortened by 1 base and J by 1 base, with 8 bases between the two germline ends. In germline, CDR1 is SGHNT, CDR2 YYREEE (reference sequence). CDR3 size: 14 residues. Written as DNA, the CDR3 is TGTGCCAGCAGCTTGACAGCCGAGAACACTGAAGCTTTCTTT. Translation: CASSLTAENTEAFF.

This chain links TRBV5-4 with TRBJ2-5, with D tentatively TRBD2 (6 bases). V lost 0 bases, J lost 3 bases, and 12 bases lay in between. Germline loops: CDR1 SGHNT, CDR2 YYREEE (reference sequence). The CDR3 runs 15 residues. This chain's CDR3 is CASSLAATSKETQYF. The CDR3 DNA is TGTGCCAGCAGCTTGGCCGCGACTAGTAAAGAGACCCAGTACTTC.

V and J are TRBV15 and TRBJ2-7, with 10 nucleotides matching TRBD2. From germline, CDR1 is LNHNV and CDR2 YYDKDF (reference sequence). V lost 0 bases and J lost 2; bases outside the gene matches: 10. There are 18 residues in the CDR3. The CDR3 DNA reads as TGTGCCACCAGCAGAGAAGGGGGCTCACTAGCGGGAACCTACGAGCAGTACTTC. This codes for CATSREGGSLAGTYEQYF.

The rearrangement uses TRBV10-3 and TRBJ2-1, with D unresolved. Per germline, CDR1 ENHRY and CDR2 SYGVKD. The V end lost 2 bases, the J end lost 2 bases, and 7 bases lay between the germline ends. This CDR3 spans 14 amino acids. CDR3 sequence reads: CAISEEVPYNEQFF. The CDR3 DNA follows: TGTGCCATCAGTGAGGAGGTCCCCTACAATGAGCAGTTCTTC.

The rearrangement links TRBV7-2 to TRBJ2-5, with 8 positions matching TRBD2. Germline V gives CDR1 SGHTA, CDR2 FQGNSA. V was pared by 5 bases and J by 5 bases, with 10 bases of the junction left unmatched. The CDR3 contains 15 residues. This CDR3 reads CASSHGRGMRETQYF. The CDR3 DNA is TGTGCCAGCAGCCACGGGAGGGGGATGAGGGAGACCCAGTACTTC.

This chain links TRBV12-5 with TRBJ2-1, with D possibly matching TRBD2 (6 bases). The length of the CDR3 is 13 residues. Trimming took 7 bases from V and 5 from J, leaving 12 bases between them. Germline CDR1 LGHNT, CDR2 FRNRAP. CDR3 in DNA: TGTGCTAGTGCTCTGTCGGGGGACAATGAGCAGTTCTTC. This translates into CASALSGDNEQFF.

This sequence joins TRBV9 and TRBJ2-5; TRBD1 might be the D (6 bases). Per the germline V gene, CDR1 is SGDLS and CDR2 is YYNGEE. The V and J ends lost 0 bases and 5 bases respectively, with 17 bases between them. The CDR3 runs to 16 residues. In nucleotides, the CDR3 is TGTGCCAGCAGCGTAGACCCACAGGGAGTTGGGGAGACCCAGTACTTC. It specifies CASSVDPQGVGETQYF. Full variable domain (remainder filled in from reference TRBV9 and TRBJ2-5): DSGVTQTPKHLITATGQRVTLRCSPRSGDLSVYWYQQSLDQGLQFLIQYYNGEERAKGNILERFSAQQFPDLHSELNLSSLELGDSALYFCASSVDPQGVGETQYFGPGTRLLVL.

The chain recombines TRBV18 with TRBJ1-1; TRBD1 aligns across 7 bases. CDR1 is KGHSH, CDR2 LQKENI, per germline. The ends lost 4 bases at V and 10 bases at J; junction bases unmatched: 6. This CDR3 has 12 residues. The CDR3 sequence: CASSLDREGAFF. CDR3 bases: TGTGCCAGCTCACTAGACAGGGAAGGAGCTTTCTTT.

The chain recombines TRBV29-1 with TRBJ2-1; no clear D. Germline CDR1 and CDR2: SQVTM and ANQGSEA. Trimming stripped 4 bases from V and 5 bases from J, with 12 bases between. The CDR3 is made up of 13 amino acids. The CDR3 DNA reads TGCAGCGTTGGGGCTGCTGAAAACAATGAGCAGTTCTTC. Protein sequence: CSVGAAENNEQFF.

This clone has more than one count but fewer than ten. The CDR3 nucleotides are TGTGCCAGCAGTGTAGCACAGGGTTTTCAGCCCCAGCATTTT. Amino acid sequence: CASSVAQGFQPQHF. The rearrangement links TRBV28 to TRBJ1-5, with D possibly TRBD1 on 6 matching bases. Germline CDR1 is MDHEN and CDR2 is SYDVKM. This CDR3 comprises 14 residues. With 5 bases removed from V and 6 bases from J, the gap between germline ends came to 14 bases.

In this sample, this clone turned up a few times. V usage is TRBV4-3 and J usage is TRBJ1-2; a possible D gene is TRBD1 (6 bases). Germline V gene lookup returns CDR1 LGHNA and CDR2 YSLEER. The CDR3 spans 14 residues. V lost 0 bases and J lost 2, with 7 bases in between. This CDR3 reads CASSQDTGNYGYTF. The CDR3 DNA follows: TGCGCCAGCAGCCAAGACACAGGGAACTATGGCTACACCTTC.

The rearrangement uses TRBV5-1 and TRBJ1-4, with D hard to call. V gave up 0 bases and J gave up 7 bases, with 13 bases separating them. The germline V gene encodes CDR1 SGHRS and CDR2 YFSETQ. There are 15 residues in the CDR3. The CDR3 loop is CASSLANGVSEKLFF. CDR3 in DNA: TGCGCCAGCAGCTTGGCCAACGGGGTTAGTGAAAAACTGTTTTTT.

In this sample, this clone turned up a few times. The gene calls are TRBV5-1 and TRBJ1-1; 8 bases match TRBD1. There are 15 residues in the CDR3. Germline CDR1 and CDR2: SGHRS and YFSETQ. V was clipped by 3 bases and J by 1 base; unmatched bases: 5. CDR3 amino acids: CASSWVTGANTEAFF. CDR3 bases: TGCGCCAGCAGCTGGGTGACAGGGGCGAACACTGAAGCTTTCTTT.

This clone was seen a single time. V usage is TRBV27 and J usage is TRBJ1-2, with TRBD1 matching over 8 bases. With 8 bases clipped from V and 1 base from J, the junction kept 6 bases outside the gene matches. The germline gives CDR1 MNHEY, CDR2 SMNVEV (reference sequence). The CDR3 is 14 amino acids. DNA for the CDR3: TGTGCCAGCCGGACAGGGCAGATTAACTATGGCTACACCTTC. This encodes CASRTGQINYGYTF.

The chain joins TRBV6-6 to TRBJ2-2; tentatively, D is TRBD2 (5 bases). V lost 6 bases to trimming and J lost 3 bases, with 14 bases between them. There are 15 residues in the CDR3. In germline, CDR1 is MNHNY, CDR2 SVGAGI (reference sequence). CDR3 in DNA: TGTGCCAGCAGCTCCCCGGACTGGTACACCGGGGAGCTGTTTTTT. This codes for CASSSPDWYTGELFF.

The V gene is TRBV28, the J gene TRBJ2-5; the D gene is possibly TRBD2 (6 bases). Deletions cut 6 bases from V and 5 bases from J, with 19 bases between. The V gene's germline CDR1 is MDHEN and CDR2 SYDVKM. This CDR3 has 15 amino acids. CDR3 protein: CASSTPVGLLETQYF. CDR3 DNA: TGTGCCAGCAGCACCCCGGTGGGACTGCTGGAGACCCAGTACTTC.

The V call is TRBV5-6, the J call TRBJ1-6; D not certain. V was pared by 2 bases and J by 9 bases, with 12 bases between. From germline, CDR1 is SGHDT and CDR2 YYEEEE. CDR3 length equals 14 residues. CDR3 nucleotide sequence: TGTGCCAGCAGCTTCTACGGGTCCGGTTCACCCCTCCACTTT. Its protein product is CASSFYGSGSPLHF.

This clone was observed a handful of times. The CDR3 coding sequence is TGCGCCAGCAGCTTGATCGGACAGGGTTACCACGAGCAGTACTTC. Translating gives CASSLIGQGYHEQYF. The chain combines TRBV5-1 with TRBJ2-7; the match to TRBD1 covers 8 bases. The CDR3 runs 15 residues. Germline CDR1 SGHRS, CDR2 YFSETQ. J lost 5 bases, V lost 1 base, and 8 bases had no gene match.

The table lists this clone with a few counts. This chain joins TRBV18 and TRBJ1-2; D possibly corresponds to TRBD1 (5 bases). In germline, CDR1 is KGHSH, CDR2 LQKENI. Trimming took off 3 bases at V and 3 bases at J, with 14 bases between the two ends. CDR3 length equals 15 residues. CDR3 region: CASSPAGAKDYGYTF. As DNA, the CDR3 is TGTGCCAGCTCACCGGCTGGGGCCAAGGACTATGGCTACACCTTC.

This clone was detected only a few times. This chain's CDR3 is CASSQRGPQETQYF. The CDR3 nucleotides are TGTGCCAGCAGCCAGCGGGGGCCCCAAGAGACCCAGTACTTC. This chain uses TRBV11-2 with TRBJ2-5, with 8 bases aligning to TRBD2. CDR3 length: 14 amino acids. Trimming took 5 bases from V and 1 from J; bases not matched to a gene: 3. CDR1 and CDR2 from the germline V gene are SGHAT and FQNNGV.

In this sample, this clone turned up a few times. J is TRBJ2-1 and V is TRBV29-1; D gene ambiguous. In germline, CDR1 is SQVTM, CDR2 ANQGSEA. The CDR3 is made up of 14 amino acids. V was shortened by 4 bases and J by 0 bases, with 10 bases between the two germline ends. The DNA for the CDR3 is TGCAGCGTTGGCCGACTCTACTCCTACAATGAGCAGTTCTTC. It yields the protein CSVGRLYSYNEQFF.

The V call is TRBV29-1, the J call TRBJ2-7, with D tentatively TRBD1 (6 bases). Germline V lookup: CDR1 SQVTM, CDR2 ANQGSEA. The CDR3 is 13 amino acids. CDR3 sequence: CSDLGTIFYEQYF. CDR3 coding DNA: TGCAGTGATTTAGGGACAATTTTTTACGAGCAGTACTTC.

The chain has TRBV9 and TRBJ2-1; D is unresolved. With 0 bases removed from V and 4 bases from J, the gap between germline ends came to 5 bases. The CDR3 sequence is 13 residues long. Germline CDR1 is SGDLS and CDR2 is YYNGEE. CDR3 sequence: CASSVDIYNEQFF. CDR3 coding DNA: TGTGCCAGCAGCGTAGACATTTACAATGAGCAGTTCTTC. The full variable domain, completed using reference TRBV9 and TRBJ2-1, is DSGVTQTPKHLITATGQRVTLRCSPRSGDLSVYWYQQSLDQGLQFLIQYYNGEERAKGNILERFSAQQFPDLHSELNLSSLELGDSALYFCASSVDIYNEQFFGPGTRLTVL.